This T cell receptor (beta chain) stems from a study of blood T cell repertoires in COVID-19. Turning to the study itself: Acute-phase and convalescent COVID-19 samples originated in the United States, Italy and Spain. PBMCs, B-cell-depleted T cells, or T cells were the source of the cDNA or gDNA that made up the material.

Seattle patient enrollment occurred during active infection, with longitudinal follow-up thereafter. Trimming removed 0 bases at V and 2 bases at J, with 11 bases between. This CDR3 is 15 amino acids long. CDR1 is WNHNN, CDR2 SYGVQD, per germline (reference sequence). Per the original data handling: By means of reference gene primer amplification, nucleated cell counts were estimated. The protocol was immunoSEQ multiplex PCR, while the TCRdb copy is restricted to in-frame clones and leaves out a portion. V and J calls and clone size follow that table, whereas D and trimming were derived from the DNA. Of 270,000 or so clones in the sample, over 85% are singletons; the top ten hold around 10%.

The sequence came from a woman aged 25 to 39 with COVID-19, enrolled during active disease. The chain couples TRBV10-1 to TRBJ2-7; a weak D match, TRBD2 (7 bases). Specimen: peripheral blood. The CDR3 sequence is CASSESGGGAYEQYF. DNA for the CDR3: TGCGCCAGCAGTGAGTCGGGGGGGGGCGCCTACGAGCAGTACTTC.